This T cell receptor (beta chain) was sequenced for a study of cytomegalovirus exposure and HLA in healthy donors. Germline V gene lookup returns CDR1 SGHAT and CDR2 FQNNGV. This CDR3 contains 14 residues. V dropped 4 bases and J dropped 3 bases, with 12 bases sitting between them. Both 60 Vbeta primers and 13 Jbeta primers went into the PCR. The data were produced by immunoSEQ multiplex PCR, yet TCRdb's version contains in-frame clones alone and is incomplete. Seen in this sample are roughly 84,000 clones; the ten most common clones hold about 0.5%. This TCR was recovered from a man aged 50-59 years in good health and CMV-seronegative. V and J are TRBV11-2 and TRBJ1-1, with a possible D match to TRBD1 (6 bases). The sample comprised PBMCs. CDR3 in DNA: TGTGCCAGCAGCTCAGGACAGCTTTACACTGAAGCTTTCTTT. It yields the protein CASSSGQLYTEAFF.